This record looks at one TCR beta chain sequence and its context. The antigen is not known. Per germline, CDR1 MNHNS and CDR2 SASEGT. The length of the CDR3 is 15 residues. The V gene lost 4 bases and the J gene lost 7 bases, with 19 bases spanning the gap. These data are taken from a study of shared clonotypes between healthy human individuals. Study summary: Three plates each covered CD4 naive and memory; CD8 naive two, CD8 memory one. Whole-study results and caveats: Relative to clonotypes present in all four donors, those not shared had lower generation probabilities.

Per the authors' pipeline: Filtering of immunoSEQ junctional sequences could not match full-length read filtering. Profiling relied on immunoSEQ multiplex PCR, and the TCRdb table lists in-frame clones only, not all of them. V, J and clone size are those of that table, while D and trimming were read from the DNA. The sample lists about 2.4 million clones; 85% to 95% were seen once. The chain couples TRBV6-1 to TRBJ1-2; D is undetermined. Material: naive CD4+ T cells sorted from blood. The subset was: CD45RA+ positively selected. This TCR derives from a man aged 18 to 29 in good health. The CDR3 nucleotides read TGTGCCAGCAGTGGTGCCCGACTGGCTGGTCCTGGCTACACCTTC. Amino acids: CASSGARLAGPGYTF.